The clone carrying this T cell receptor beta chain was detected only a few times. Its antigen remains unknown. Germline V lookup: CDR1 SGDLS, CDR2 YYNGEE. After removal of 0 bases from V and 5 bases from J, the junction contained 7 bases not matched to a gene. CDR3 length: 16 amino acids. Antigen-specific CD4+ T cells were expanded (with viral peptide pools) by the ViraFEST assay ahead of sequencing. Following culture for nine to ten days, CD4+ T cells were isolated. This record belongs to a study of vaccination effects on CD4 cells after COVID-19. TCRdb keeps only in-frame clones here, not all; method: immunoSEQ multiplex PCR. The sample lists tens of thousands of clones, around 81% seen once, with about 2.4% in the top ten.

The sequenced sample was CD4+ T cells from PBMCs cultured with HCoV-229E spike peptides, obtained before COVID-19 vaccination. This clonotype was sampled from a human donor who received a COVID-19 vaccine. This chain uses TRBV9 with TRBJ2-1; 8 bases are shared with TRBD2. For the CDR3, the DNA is TGTGCCAGCAGCGTAGTAGAACGGGGGGGTAACAATGAGCAGTTCTTC. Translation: CASSVVERGGNNEQFF. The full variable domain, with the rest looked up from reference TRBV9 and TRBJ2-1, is DSGVTQTPKHLITATGQRVTLRCSPRSGDLSVYWYQQSLDQGLQFLIQYYNGEERAKGNILERFSAQQFPDLHSELNLSSLELGDSALYFCASSVVERGGNNEQFFGPGTRLTVL.